This entry describes one TCR beta chain. This specimen belongs to a study of T-cell memory formation after mild COVID-19. One entry per CDR3 protein results from TCRdb running MiXCR on the 5' RACE reads. The sample lists 450,000 to 650,000 distinct CDR3 sequences, about 20% occurring once. The CDR3 is made up of 17 amino acids. Germline assignment: CDR1 SEHNR and CDR2 FQNEAQ (reference sequence). V was pared by 3 bases and J by 7 bases, with 14 bases of the junction left unmatched. The V call is TRBV7-9, the J call TRBJ2-2, with TRBD1 matching 7 bases. The source of this sequence is an adult woman who had mild COVID-19 (a few samples of this study predate the infection). Cell type and time point are not known. The specimen was PBMCs or a T cell subset sorted from them (not recorded which). CDR3 sequence (DNA): TGTGCCAGCAGCTTCTCCGACAGGGACCGCCGGGGCGGGGAGCTGTTTTTT. Its protein product is CASSFSDRDRRGGELFF.